This T cell receptor beta chain originates from a study of blood T cell repertoires in COVID-19. Study background: There were acute and convalescent COVID-19 samples, and they came from the United States, Italy and Spain. PBMCs, B-cell-depleted T cells, or T cells were the source of the cDNA or gDNA that made up the material.

Authors' processing steps: Amplification of reference gene primers provided the estimated nucleated cell counts. TCRdb's copy holds only in-frame clones and misses some; the assay was immunoSEQ multiplex PCR. D and trimming come from the DNA, and the V and J calls and clone size come from that table. The data hold tens of thousands of clones, with 75% to 90% observed a single time. Trimming took off 3 bases at V and 8 bases at J, with 20 bases between the two ends. Germline CDR1 reads SGDLS; CDR2 reads YYNGEE. CDR3 length: 16 amino acids. This clone was recorded once. The chain is built from TRBV9 and TRBJ1-4, with D uncertain. This receptor was identified in a woman aged 55-70 years with acute or convalescent COVID-19. Sequenced material: peripheral blood. CDR3 nucleotides: TGTGCCAGCAGCGCCTCGACCGGGTGGCATAACGAAAAACTGTTTTTT. Protein: CASSASTGWHNEKLFF.